This TCR beta chain was identified during a study of blood T cell repertoires in COVID-19. As originally analysed: Counts of nucleated cells, estimated from reference gene primer amplification, were obtained. Measured with immunoSEQ multiplex PCR; TCRdb has only the in-frame clones, and not every one. V, J and clone size reflect that table, while D and trimming were determined from the DNA. The table shows around 200,000 clones, with about 87% occurring only once. This receptor was identified in a man younger than 30 with active or convalescent COVID-19. Sequenced sample: peripheral blood.

Here the CDR3 DNA reads TGTGCCAGCAGCCTACAGGGTGGCACTGAAGCTTTCTTT. It encodes CASSLQGGTEAFF. The rearrangement uses TRBV7-9 and TRBJ1-1, with D possibly TRBD1 on 6 matching bases. Germline values: CDR1 SEHNR, CDR2 FQNEAQ (reference sequence). This CDR3 is built from 13 residues. The V end was cut by 5 bases, the J end by 4 bases, with 11 bases between.